The T cell receptor beta chain described here comes from a study of OX40 agonist ivuxolimab in advanced cancers. At the level of the study: Participants could have had prior anti-PD-1, anti-PD-L1 or anti-CTLA-4 therapy, and 40% had some. In three patients, partial responses were observed, one with hepatocellular carcinoma and two with cutaneous melanoma. Study results and caveats: Among T cells, CD8+ cells averaged more expanded clones than CD4+ cells.

Per the germline V gene, CDR1 is ENHRY and CDR2 is SYGVKD. After removal of 11 bases from V and 7 bases from J, the junction contained 9 bases not matched to a gene. CDR3 length: 12 residues. As concerns this clone: Antigen specificity is unknown.

TCRdb's copy holds only in-frame clones and misses some; the assay was immunoSEQ multiplex PCR. The sample includes roughly 110,000 clones, about nine tenths of them seen just once. Material: CD4+ or CD8+ T cells sorted from blood, obtained in a trial of the OX40 agonist ivuxolimab. This chain uses TRBV10-3 with TRBJ2-7, with 9 bases aligning to TRBD1. This TCR was recovered from an adult with an advanced solid tumor such as melanoma, head and neck, liver or kidney cancer. The DNA of the CDR3 is TGTGCCTCCCAACAGGGGGCTAGAGAGCAGTACTTC. This codes for CASQQGAREQYF.